A single sample gave rise to the 21 T cell receptor beta chains below, sequenced in a study of shared clonotypes between healthy human individuals (dated by TCRdb to between 2020 and 2021). CD8 naive samples were CD45RO-negative cells positively selected for CCR7, giving a CD45RA+CCR7+ population that excluded TemRA cells. The library was obtained by the immunoSEQ multiplex PCR assay. TCRdb's version of the immuneACCESS table is confined to in-frame rearrangements and falls short of the full clone set. An unresolved V gene accounts for under half of the shortfall where checked; the remainder is of unknown origin. Within this sample are about 2.2 million clones, with approximately 92% of them counted one time only. Of the sample, around 1.8% is held by the ten largest clones. The sequencing input was naive CD8+ T cells from PBMCs. In light of the paper, this sample's cell subset or site label describes: CD45RA+CCR7+. These receptors originate from a man between 18 and 29 years old in good health. Some clones in this sample may be carry-over from other donors' samples.

This sequence joins TRBV4-2 and TRBJ1-5; D uncertain. Germline V CDR1 and CDR2: LGHNA, YNFKEQ. The V end lost 3 bases, the J end lost 2 bases, and 8 bases lay between the germline ends. The CDR3 is 14 residues long. This chain's CDR3 is CASSQGERNQPQHF. The DNA of the CDR3 is TGTGCCAGCAGCCAGGGTGAGCGCAATCAGCCCCAGCATTTT.

The V and J genes are TRBV6-4 and TRBJ2-3; D remains unclear. V lost 6 bases to trimming and J lost 0 bases, with 13 bases between them. From germline, CDR1 is MRHNA and CDR2 SNTAGT. CDR3 size: 15 residues. DNA for the CDR3: TGTGCCAGCAGCCTCTTACCCGTTAGCACAGATACGCAGTATTTT. Amino acids: CASSLLPVSTDTQYF.

As concerns this clone: The sample has other DNA sequences that encode this CDR3 too. The chain couples TRBV5-1 to TRBJ2-7, with D possibly TRBD2 on 6 matching bases. The CDR3 length is 13 residues. CDR1 and CDR2 (germline): SGHRS, YFSETQ. Between the trimmed V and J ends, which lost 3 bases and 0 bases, there was a span of 7 bases. This CDR3 is CASSYGGSYEQYF. The CDR3 coding sequence is TGCGCCAGCAGCTACGGGGGCTCCTACGAGCAGTACTTC.

V gene TRBV28 combines with J gene TRBJ1-4; D remains ambiguous. This CDR3 has 10 residues. Trimming left V 9 bases short and J 4 bases short, with 3 bases between. Germline V gives CDR1 MDHEN, CDR2 SYDVKM. For the CDR3, the DNA is TGTGCCAGTTATAATGAAAAACTGTTTTTT. Protein sequence: CASYNEKLFF.

Notes on this clone: The sample has other DNA sequences that encode this CDR3 too. The rearrangement uses TRBV27 and TRBJ1-2; 8 bases align to TRBD1. Germline lookup yields CDR1 MNHEY and CDR2 SMNVEV (reference sequence). This CDR3 has 15 amino acids. With 2 bases clipped from V and 4 bases from J, the junction kept 6 bases outside the gene matches. CDR3 region: CASSLRQGAAYGYTF. The CDR3 nucleotides read TGTGCCAGCAGTTTAAGGCAGGGGGCGGCCTATGGCTACACCTTC.

This clone was seen a single time. CDR3 residues: CASSIGGGHYTDTQYF. The CDR3 region has the DNA TGTGCCAGTAGTATTGGAGGAGGCCACTACACAGATACGCAGTATTTT. The chain employs TRBV19 and TRBJ2-3, with D possibly TRBD2 on 5 matching bases. Germline assignment: CDR1 LNHDA and CDR2 SQIVND (reference sequence). Trimming pared 3 bases from V and 2 bases from J, leaving 15 bases between. The CDR3 is 16 amino acids.

This chain uses TRBV10-3 with TRBJ2-6, with D perhaps TRBD1 or TRBD2 (5 bases each). Between the trimmed V and J ends, which lost 7 bases and 2 bases, there was a span of 9 bases. The CDR3 sequence is 14 residues long. Germline V gives CDR1 ENHRY, CDR2 SYGVKD. The CDR3 sequence is CAIIPGPGANVLTF. The CDR3 bases are TGTGCCATCATCCCGGGACCTGGGGCCAACGTCCTGACTTTC.

The chain combines TRBV5-1 with TRBJ2-2; D remains unclear. The germline gives CDR1 SGHRS, CDR2 YFSETQ. Trimming removed 6 bases at V and 1 base at J, with 7 bases between. The CDR3 has 13 amino acids. The CDR3 nucleotides read TGCGCCAGCAAGGCGCGGAACACCGGGGAGCTGTTTTTT. Translating gives CASKARNTGELFF. Complete variable domain (other parts from reference TRBV5-1 and TRBJ2-2): KAGVTQTPRYLIKTRGQQVTLSCSPISGHRSVSWYQQTPGQGLQFLFEYFSETQRNKGNFPGRFSGRQFSNSRSEMNVSTLELGDSALYLCASKARNTGELFFGEGSRLTVL.

The chain is built from TRBV6-5 and TRBJ1-5; 12 bases line up with TRBD1. V shed 0 bases and J 5 bases; nucleotides not matched to a gene: 2. The CDR3 is made up of 16 amino acids. CDR1 and CDR2 from the germline V gene are MNHEY and SVGAGI. CDR3 amino acids: CASSYSGTGGYQPQHF. The DNA for the CDR3 is TGTGCCAGCAGTTACTCGGGGACAGGGGGCTATCAGCCCCAGCATTTT.

The chain employs TRBV6-5 and TRBJ2-7; 7 nucleotides match TRBD1. Looked up from germline, CDR1 is MNHEY and CDR2 is SVGAGI. The CDR3 runs 15 residues. V was pared by 3 bases and J by 3 bases, with 8 bases of the junction left unmatched. The CDR3 DNA follows: TGTGCCAGCAGTTATCAACCGACAGGGTACTACGAGCAGTACTTC. Residues: CASSYQPTGYYEQYF.

The genes are TRBV5-6 and TRBJ1-2, with D possibly TRBD1 on 5 matching bases. The CDR3 sequence is 15 residues long. V was cut by 4 bases and J by 4 bases, with 17 bases left in between. The germline CDR1 and CDR2 sequences are SGHDT and YYEEEE. The CDR3 is CASSPPQALLYGYTF. The CDR3 DNA reads TGTGCCAGCAGCCCCCCACAGGCCCTCCTCTATGGCTACACCTTC. Combining the CDR3 with reference TRBV5-6 and TRBJ1-2 gives the whole variable domain DAGVTQSPTHLIKTRGQQVTLRCSPKSGHDTVSWYQQALGQGPQFIFQYYEEEERQRGNFPDRFSGHQFPNYSSELNVNALLLGDSALYLCASSPPQALLYGYTFGSGTRLTVV.

The chain has TRBV28 and TRBJ2-1, with D perhaps TRBD2 (6 bases). The germline gives CDR1 MDHEN, CDR2 SYDVKM. CDR3 length equals 14 residues. Trimming left V 7 bases short and J 3 bases short, with 13 bases between. The CDR3 loop reads CASKGGGNYNEQFF. The DNA of the CDR3 is TGTGCCAGCAAAGGCGGCGGGAACTACAATGAGCAGTTCTTC. Complete variable domain (other parts from reference TRBV28 and TRBJ2-1): DVKVTQSSRYLVKRTGEKVFLECVQDMDHENMFWYRQDPGLGLRLIYFSYDVKMKEKGDIPEGYSVSREKKERFSLILESASTNQTSMYLCASKGGGNYNEQFFGPGTRLTVL.

The chain recombines TRBV28 with TRBJ2-5; a possible D gene is TRBD2 (5 bases). V shed 6 bases and J shed 6 bases, with 11 bases lying between them. CDR3 length: 12 amino acids. Per germline, CDR1 MDHEN and CDR2 SYDVKM. The CDR3 sequence is CASREDFKTQYF. CDR3 DNA: TGTGCCAGCAGGGAGGACTTTAAGACCCAGTACTTC.

The chain couples TRBV9 to TRBJ2-6; no reliable D call. Germline V lookup: CDR1 SGDLS, CDR2 YYNGEE. The CDR3 spans 11 residues. V lost 6 bases and J 4 bases, leaving 2 bases between the germline ends. CDR3 in DNA: TGTGCCAGCACCGGGGCCAACGTCCTGACTTTC. Its translation: CASTGANVLTF.

The V and J genes are TRBV9 and TRBJ1-1; a possible D gene is TRBD1 (6 bases). V lost 6 bases and J lost 5, with 17 bases in between. The germline V gene has CDR1 SGDLS and CDR2 YYNGEE. The CDR3 covers 14 residues. CDR3 sequence reads: CASNPTGWWTEAFF. The CDR3 coding sequence is TGTGCCAGCAACCCAACAGGGTGGTGGACTGAAGCTTTCTTT.

This sequence joins TRBV30 and TRBJ2-7; the match to TRBD2 covers 9 bases. This CDR3 has 15 residues. Germline-derived CDR1 and CDR2 are GTSNPN and SVGIG (reference sequence). V lost 0 bases, J lost 4 bases, and 7 bases stayed unmatched. In DNA, the CDR3 is TGTGCCTGGAGTGTAAGGCGGGAGGGGTGGTACGAGCAGTACTTC. Translated: CAWSVRREGWYEQYF.

This chain links TRBV10-3 with TRBJ2-7; the D gene is possibly TRBD2 (5 bases). This CDR3 has 12 residues. Germline-derived CDR1 and CDR2 are ENHRY and SYGVKD. Trimming stripped 3 bases from V and 4 bases from J, with 7 bases between. CDR3 sequence: CAISDPGYEQYF. Here the CDR3 DNA reads TGTGCCATCAGTGACCCGGGGTACGAGCAGTACTTC.

The chain uses TRBV15 and TRBJ2-3; a possible D gene is TRBD2 (6 bases). Germline CDR1 LNHNV, CDR2 YYDKDF (reference sequence). The CDR3 extends over 16 amino acids. Trimming removed 1 base from V and 1 base from J, with 12 bases in between. The CDR3 DNA follows: TGTGCCACCAGCAGAGTGGCTGCTAGCGGCACAGATACGCAGTATTTT. This gives the protein CATSRVAASGTDTQYF.

The chain uses TRBV7-9 and TRBJ1-2, with D tentatively TRBD1 (5 bases). This CDR3 has 14 residues. Germline assignment: CDR1 SEHNR and CDR2 FQNEAQ (reference sequence). With 3 bases removed from V and 3 bases from J, the gap between germline ends came to 11 bases. The CDR3 DNA reads as TGTGCCAGCAGCTTCTTAGGCAGGGACTATGGCTACACCTTC. Its protein product is CASSFLGRDYGYTF.

The chain joins TRBV30 to TRBJ1-5, with D hard to call. The V end was cut by 0 bases, the J end by 2 bases, with 11 bases between. Germline V gene sequence: CDR1 GTSNPN, CDR2 SVGIG (reference sequence). The length of the CDR3 is 15 residues. CDR3 nucleotides: TGTGCCTGGAGTGTACCGGAAGGACGCAATCAGCCCCAGCATTTT. Translation gives CAWSVPEGRNQPQHF.

V gene TRBV30 combines with J gene TRBJ1-2; no reliable D call. CDR1 and CDR2 (germline): GTSNPN, SVGIG (reference sequence). The CDR3 is 16 residues long. V gave up 6 bases and J gave up 6 bases, with 26 bases separating them. The CDR3 loop reads CACATVVPPDWDGYTF. The CDR3, as DNA: TGTGCCTGTGCCACGGTGGTTCCCCCTGATTGGGATGGCTACACCTTC.